This T cell receptor (beta chain) was retrieved from a study of blood T cell repertoires in COVID-19. Study-wide context: PBMCs, B-cell-depleted T cells, or T cells were the source of the cDNA or gDNA that made up the material.

CDR1 and CDR2 (germline): MNHEY, SMNVEV (reference sequence). With 6 bases clipped from V and 8 bases from J, the junction kept 15 bases outside the gene matches. The CDR3 is 16 residues long. The protocol was immunoSEQ multiplex PCR, while the TCRdb copy is restricted to in-frame clones and leaves out a portion. The table has around 140,000 clones, approximately 90% seen once. This TCR came from a man aged 60 to 75 with active or convalescent COVID-19. Sequenced material: peripheral blood. The chain carries TRBV27 and TRBJ2-3; 9 bases align to TRBD2. This CDR3 reads CASSPGIAGVQRTQYF. The DNA for the CDR3 is TGTGCCAGCAGCCCCGGGATAGCGGGAGTCCAGCGTACGCAGTATTTT.